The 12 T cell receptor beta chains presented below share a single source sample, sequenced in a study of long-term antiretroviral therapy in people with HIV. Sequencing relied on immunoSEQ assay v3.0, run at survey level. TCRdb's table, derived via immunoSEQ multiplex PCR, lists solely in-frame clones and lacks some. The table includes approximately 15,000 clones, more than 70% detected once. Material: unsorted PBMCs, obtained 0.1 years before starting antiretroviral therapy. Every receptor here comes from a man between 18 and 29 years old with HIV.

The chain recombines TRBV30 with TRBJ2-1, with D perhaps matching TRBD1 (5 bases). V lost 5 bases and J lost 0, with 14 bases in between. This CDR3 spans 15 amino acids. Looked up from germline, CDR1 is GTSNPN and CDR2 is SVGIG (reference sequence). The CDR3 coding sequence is TGTGCCTGGGACACTACAGGCTTCTCCTACAATGAGCAGTTCTTC. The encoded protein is CAWDTTGFSYNEQFF.

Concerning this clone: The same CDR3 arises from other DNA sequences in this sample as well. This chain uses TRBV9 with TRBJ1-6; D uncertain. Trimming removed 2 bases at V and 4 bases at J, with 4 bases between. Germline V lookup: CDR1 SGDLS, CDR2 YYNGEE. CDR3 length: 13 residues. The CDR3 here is CASSVAYNSPLHF. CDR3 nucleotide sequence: TGTGCCAGCAGCGTCGCGTATAATTCACCCCTCCACTTT.

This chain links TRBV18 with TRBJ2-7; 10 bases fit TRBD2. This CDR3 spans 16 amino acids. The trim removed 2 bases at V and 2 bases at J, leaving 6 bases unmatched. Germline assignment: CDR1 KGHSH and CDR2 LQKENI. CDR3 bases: TGTGCCAGCTCACCAATCGAGCGGGAGGGTCCCTACGAGCAGTACTTC. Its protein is CASSPIEREGPYEQYF.

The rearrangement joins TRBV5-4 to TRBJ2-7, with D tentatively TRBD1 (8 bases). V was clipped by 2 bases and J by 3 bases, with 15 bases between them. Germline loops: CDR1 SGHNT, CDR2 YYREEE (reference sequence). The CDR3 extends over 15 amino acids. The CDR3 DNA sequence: TGTGCCAGCAGCTTAATCAGCGGGACAGGCTACGAGCAGTACTTC. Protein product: CASSLISGTGYEQYF.

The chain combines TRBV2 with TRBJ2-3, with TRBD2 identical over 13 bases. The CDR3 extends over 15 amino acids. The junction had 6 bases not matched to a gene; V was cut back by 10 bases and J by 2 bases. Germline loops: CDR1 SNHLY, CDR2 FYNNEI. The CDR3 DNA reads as TGTGCCACCTCGGGACTAGCGGGGTACACAGATACGCAGTATTTT. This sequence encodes CATSGLAGYTDTQYF.

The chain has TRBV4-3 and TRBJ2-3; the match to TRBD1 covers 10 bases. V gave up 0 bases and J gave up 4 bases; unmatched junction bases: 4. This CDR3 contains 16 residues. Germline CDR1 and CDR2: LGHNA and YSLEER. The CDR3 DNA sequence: TGCGCCAGCAGCCAAGATCCCGGACAGGGGGCAGATACGCAGTATTTT. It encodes CASSQDPGQGADTQYF.

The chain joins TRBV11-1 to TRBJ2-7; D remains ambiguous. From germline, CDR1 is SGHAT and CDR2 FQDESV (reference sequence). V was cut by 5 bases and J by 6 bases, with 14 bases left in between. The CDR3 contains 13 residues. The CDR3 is CASSPRPSGEQYF. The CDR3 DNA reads TGTGCCAGCAGCCCCCGCCCCTCGGGCGAGCAGTACTTC.

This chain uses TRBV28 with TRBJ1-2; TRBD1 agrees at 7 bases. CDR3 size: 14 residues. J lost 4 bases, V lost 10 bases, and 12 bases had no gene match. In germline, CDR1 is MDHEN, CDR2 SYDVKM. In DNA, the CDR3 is TGTGCCACCAGGTCAGGGGGACGGACCTATGGCTACACCTTC. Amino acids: CATRSGGRTYGYTF.

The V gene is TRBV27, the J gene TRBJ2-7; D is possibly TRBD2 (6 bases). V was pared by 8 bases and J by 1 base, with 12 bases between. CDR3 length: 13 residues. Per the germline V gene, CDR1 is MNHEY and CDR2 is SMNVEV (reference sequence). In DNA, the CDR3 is TGTGCCAGCCGGGACTTTAAGTCCTACGAGCAGTACTTC. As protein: CASRDFKSYEQYF.

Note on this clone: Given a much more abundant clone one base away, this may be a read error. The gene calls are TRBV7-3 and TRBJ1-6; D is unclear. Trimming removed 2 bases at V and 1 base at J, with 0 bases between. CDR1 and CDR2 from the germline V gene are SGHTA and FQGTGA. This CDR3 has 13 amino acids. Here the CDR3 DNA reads TGTGCCAGCAGCTTATCCTATAATTCACCCCTCCACTTT. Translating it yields CASSLSYNSPLHF.

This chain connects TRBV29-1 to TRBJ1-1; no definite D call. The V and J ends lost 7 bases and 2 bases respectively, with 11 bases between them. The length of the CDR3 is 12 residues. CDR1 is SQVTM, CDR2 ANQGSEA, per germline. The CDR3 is CSGESLNTEAFF. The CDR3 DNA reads TGCAGCGGGGAGTCACTTAACACTGAAGCTTTCTTT. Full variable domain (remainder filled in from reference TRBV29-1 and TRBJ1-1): SAVISQKPSRDICQRGTSLTIQCQVDSQVTMMFWYRQQPGQSLTLIATANQGSEATYESGFVIDKFPISRPNLTFSTLTVSNMSPEDSSIYLCSGESLNTEAFFGQGTRLTVV.

The CDR3 nucleotides read TGTGCCAGCAGCGTGGGACAGGGGCTATACAATGAGCAGTTCTTC. It translates to CASSVGQGLYNEQFF. V gene TRBV9 combines with J gene TRBJ2-1, with TRBD1 identical over 10 bases. V shed 2 bases and J 4 bases; nucleotides not matched to a gene: 3. The germline CDR1 and CDR2 sequences are SGDLS and YYNGEE. This CDR3 has 15 residues.